The text below deals with one TCR beta chain. The sample belongs to a study of blood T cell repertoires in COVID-19. Background on the study: Material from acute and convalescent COVID-19 was sourced from the United States, Italy and Spain. Nucleic acid was either cDNA or gDNA, and it came from T cells, B-cell-depleted T cells, or PBMCs.

Participants had their cohort set by participant-reported clinical history. Source study methods: Scientists estimated how many nucleated cells there were by amplifying reference gene primers. The table came from immunoSEQ multiplex PCR; TCRdb's copy has only in-frame clones and leaves some out. D and trimming come from the DNA, and the V and J calls and clone size come from that table. The sample yields around 250,000 clones, about 91% seen once. This clonotype was sampled from a human donor in a cohort exposed to, infected with or recovered from COVID-19 (not recorded which). The donor label of this sample is uncertain. Sequences were obtained from PBMCs or T cells enriched from blood (not recorded which).

CDR3 coding DNA: TGTGCCAGCAGGGACCGGGCCCTGAGGGGGGGCACTGAAGCTTTCTTT. Protein sequence: CASRDRALRGGTEAFF. The chain carries TRBV11-2 and TRBJ1-1; maybe TRBD1 (6 bases). The CDR3 loop spans 16 amino acids. Trimming pared 6 bases from V and 4 bases from J, leaving 21 bases between. CDR1 and CDR2 from the germline V gene are SGHAT and FQNNGV.